Each of the 22 T cell receptor beta chains below was sequenced from the same sample in a study of cytomegalovirus exposure and HLA in healthy donors. 60 Vbeta and 13 Jbeta primers were used in PCR. Sequencing used immunoSEQ multiplex PCR; TCRdb keeps in-frame clones, though not all of them. This table holds 100,000 to 120,000 clones, roughly 80% found once. The sample consisted of PBMCs. The receptors derive from a man aged 30 to 39 in good health and CMV-seropositive.

The chain recombines TRBV19 with TRBJ2-7, with a weak D call TRBD2 (6 bases). The CDR3 loop spans 13 amino acids. The V end was cut by 1 base, the J end by 7 bases, with 11 bases between. CDR1 is LNHDA, CDR2 SQIVND, per germline (reference sequence). The CDR3 bases are TGTGCCAGTAGTATAGTCGCCCGGGGGGAGCAGTACTTC. Translated, it gives CASSIVARGEQYF.

The V gene is TRBV9, the J gene TRBJ2-3; D is unresolved. This CDR3 has 15 residues. V gave up 1 base and J gave up 1 base, with 10 bases separating them. Germline loops: CDR1 SGDLS, CDR2 YYNGEE. The CDR3 spells CASSVSSTGTDTQYF. The CDR3, as DNA: TGTGCCAGCAGCGTATCGAGTACCGGCACAGATACGCAGTATTTT. The whole variable domain, remainder taken from reference TRBV9 and TRBJ2-3, is DSGVTQTPKHLITATGQRVTLRCSPRSGDLSVYWYQQSLDQGLQFLIQYYNGEERAKGNILERFSAQQFPDLHSELNLSSLELGDSALYFCASSVSSTGTDTQYFGPGTRLTVL.

This clone appeared a single time. The chain has TRBV19 and TRBJ2-7; 11 bases align to TRBD2. The germline V gene encodes CDR1 LNHDA and CDR2 SQIVND (reference sequence). The CDR3 length is 14 residues. V was pared by 6 bases and J by 5 bases, with 6 bases of the junction left unmatched. The DNA for the CDR3 is TGTGCCAGTAGGCTAGCGGGGGGCGGCGACGAGCAGTACTTC. Residues: CASRLAGGGDEQYF.

This CDR3 reads CASSLGGRDQPQHF. The CDR3, as DNA: TGTGCCAGCAGCTTAGGTGGCAGGGATCAGCCCCAGCATTTT. This chain connects TRBV7-9 to TRBJ1-5, with a tentative D call TRBD1 (5 bases). There are 14 residues in the CDR3. Deletions cut 1 base from V and 5 bases from J, with 9 bases between. Germline V CDR1 and CDR2: SEHNR, FQNEAQ (reference sequence). The variable domain in full, completed from reference TRBV7-9 and TRBJ1-5, reads DTGVSQNPRHKITKRGQNVTFRCDPISEHNRLYWYRQTLGQGPEFLTYFQNEAQLEKSRLLSDRFSAERPKGSFSTLEIQRTEQGDSAMYLCASSLGGRDQPQHFGDGTRLSIL.

V and J are TRBV27 and TRBJ2-5; 8 bases align to TRBD2. Germline-derived CDR1 and CDR2 are MNHEY and SMNVEV (reference sequence). This CDR3 region has 15 residues. With 6 bases clipped from V and 3 bases from J, the junction kept 9 bases outside the gene matches. Here the CDR3 DNA reads TGTGCCAGCAGCGCTTACGGGGGGGCAGAAGAGACCCAGTACTTC. Translated: CASSAYGGAEETQYF.

The rearrangement joins TRBV5-1 to TRBJ2-7; 8 bases are a match to TRBD1. V gave up 1 base and J gave up 4 bases; unmatched junction bases: 4. The CDR3 covers 14 residues. The V gene's germline CDR1 is SGHRS and CDR2 YFSETQ. The CDR3 DNA follows: TGCGCCAGCAGCTTGTTTCAGGGGGCTTACGAGCAGTACTTC. It is translated as CASSLFQGAYEQYF.

The J gene is TRBJ1-1, the V gene TRBV27, with unresolved D. Per the germline V gene, CDR1 is MNHEY and CDR2 is SMNVEV (reference sequence). This CDR3 comprises 14 residues. V lost 2 bases to trimming and J lost 3 bases, with 10 bases between them. The DNA of the CDR3 is TGTGCCAGCAGTTTAGGCATGAGGGACACTGAAGCTTTCTTT. This gives the protein CASSLGMRDTEAFF.

This chain connects TRBV6-1 to TRBJ2-5, with 13 bases matching TRBD2. The J call may be faulty, since TRBJ2-7 better matches the DNA end. The CDR3 extends over 16 amino acids. Looked up from germline, CDR1 is MNHNS and CDR2 is SASEGT. In nucleotides, the CDR3 is TGTGCCAGCAGTGAAGCGGGACTAGCGGGGACCTACGAGCAGTACTTC. It translates to CASSEAGLAGTYEQYF.

V gene TRBV19 combines with J gene TRBJ2-7; D uncertain. The V gene's germline CDR1 is LNHDA and CDR2 SQIVND (reference sequence). The length of the CDR3 is 13 residues. The V and J ends lost 5 bases and 2 bases respectively, with 10 bases between them. In DNA, the CDR3 is TGTGCCAGTAGTCCCCTTGGGCCCTACGAGCAGTACTTC. Translated, it gives CASSPLGPYEQYF.

This sequence joins TRBV13 and TRBJ2-5; TRBD2 agrees at 8 bases. The DNA matches TRBJ2-7 better at its end, which makes the J call doubtful. Germline V CDR1 and CDR2: PRHDT, FYEKMQ (reference sequence). The CDR3 sequence is 14 residues long. In DNA, the CDR3 is TGTGCCAGCAGCTCGGGGGGGGTCTCCTACGAGCAGTACTTC. Its protein product is CASSSGGVSYEQYF.

This chain joins TRBV10-3 and TRBJ1-2; D is unclear. CDR1 and CDR2 from the germline V gene are ENHRY and SYGVKD. The CDR3 spans 15 residues. The V end was cut by 3 bases, the J end by 7 bases, with 18 bases between. Here the CDR3 reads CAISEANLMAGGYTF. In DNA form, the CDR3 reads TGTGCCATCAGTGAAGCTAACCTAATGGCGGGTGGCTACACCTTC.

V gene TRBV28 combines with J gene TRBJ1-3, with 7 positions matching TRBD1. This CDR3 contains 14 residues. Per germline, CDR1 MDHEN and CDR2 SYDVKM. J lost 4 bases, V lost 4 bases, and 4 bases had no gene match. The CDR3 loop reads CASSSGGRGNTIYF. CDR3 coding DNA: TGTGCCAGCAGTTCAGGGGGAAGGGGAAACACCATATATTTT.

V usage is TRBV30 and J usage is TRBJ1-2; 9 positions match TRBD1. The J segment lost 3 bases and the V segment lost 1 base, leaving 6 bases of the junction unmatched. This CDR3 is built from 15 residues. Germline V gives CDR1 GTSNPN, CDR2 SVGIG (reference sequence). The CDR3, as DNA: TGTGCCTGGAGTGGACAGGGGGTACTTTACTATGGCTACACCTTC. Translation: CAWSGQGVLYYGYTF. Full variable domain (rest looked up from reference TRBV30 and TRBJ1-2): SQTIHQWPATLVQPVGSPLSLECTVEGTSNPNLYWYRQAAGRGLQLLFYSVGIGQISSEVPQNLSASRPQDRQFILSSKKLLLSDSGFYLCAWSGQGVLYYGYTFGSGTRLTVV.

V and J are TRBV9 and TRBJ1-6, with 7 positions matching TRBD1. This CDR3 comprises 14 residues. From germline, CDR1 is SGDLS and CDR2 YYNGEE. Trimming cost V 2 bases and J 13 bases; bases outside gene matches: 9. CDR3 sequence reads: CASSVGIQGWPLHF. DNA of the CDR3: TGTGCCAGCAGCGTGGGGATACAGGGGTGGCCCCTCCACTTT.

J is TRBJ2-7 and V is TRBV11-2, with a possible D match to TRBD1 (5 bases). The CDR3 spans 13 residues. V lost 2 bases and J lost 8, with 13 bases in between. CDR1 is SGHAT, CDR2 FQNNGV, per germline. The CDR3 here is CASSLPGIGKQYF. CDR3 nucleotides: TGTGCCAGCAGCTTACCAGGGATCGGCAAGCAGTACTTC.

The count of this clone is one. The chain is built from TRBV25-1 and TRBJ1-1; D unclear. The germline V and J ends were trimmed by 1 base and 8 bases, with 17 bases remaining between them. CDR3 length: 15 amino acids. The germline gives CDR1 MGHDK, CDR2 SYGVNS. The CDR3 DNA reads as TGTGCCAGCAGTGAATCCCCGCCGGCTAGGAGGGAAGCTTTCTTT. Translating gives CASSESPPARREAFF.

Only one count was recorded for this clone. V and J are TRBV7-2 and TRBJ2-7; 7 positions agree with TRBD1. The CDR3 has 15 residues. Germline trimming cut 2 bases from V and 4 bases from J; bases unmatched to any gene: 8. Germline-derived CDR1 and CDR2 are SGHTA and FQGNSA. The CDR3 spells CASSLSGQGQYEQYF. The DNA of the CDR3 is TGTGCCAGCAGCTTAAGTGGTCAGGGACAGTACGAGCAGTACTTC.

J is TRBJ2-3 and V is TRBV27, with TRBD2 matching 13 bases. Trimming cost V 5 bases and J 1 base; bases outside gene matches: 3. Germline V gene data show CDR1 as MNHEY and CDR2 as SMNVEV (reference sequence). The CDR3 length is 16 residues. The CDR3 loop is CASSPGTSGGTDTQYF. The DNA of the CDR3 is TGTGCCAGCAGTCCTGGGACTAGCGGGGGCACAGATACGCAGTATTTT.

The chain uses TRBV4-2 and TRBJ1-2; no clear D. Germline V CDR1 and CDR2: LGHNA, YNFKEQ. This CDR3 is 15 amino acids long. The germline V and J ends were trimmed by 1 base and 4 bases, with 13 bases remaining between them. The CDR3: CASSQALTAGYGYTF. For the CDR3, the DNA is TGTGCCAGCAGCCAAGCATTAACAGCAGGCTATGGCTACACCTTC.

The genes are TRBV10-3 and TRBJ1-5, with D unclear. V was cut by 2 bases and J by 4 bases, with 12 bases left in between. The CDR3 contains 15 residues. The germline V gene encodes CDR1 ENHRY and CDR2 SYGVKD. CDR3 protein: CAISEGLPGNQPQHF. CDR3 nucleotides: TGTGCCATCAGTGAGGGCCTCCCGGGGAATCAGCCCCAGCATTTT.

The chain has TRBV13 and TRBJ2-5; D ambiguous. The CDR3 length is 14 residues. Deletions cut 5 bases from V and 5 bases from J, with 15 bases between. CDR1 and CDR2 from the germline V gene are PRHDT and FYEKMQ (reference sequence). CDR3 nucleotides: TGTGCCAGCAGCCAAGCTTCTTACTGGGAGACCCAGTACTTC. This gives the protein CASSQASYWETQYF.

This clone was seen a few times. The genes are TRBV5-6 and TRBJ1-1; D perhaps matches TRBD1 (5 bases). V was cut by 5 bases and J by 4 bases, with 9 bases left in between. From germline, CDR1 is SGHDT and CDR2 YYEEEE. This CDR3 is built from 12 residues. The CDR3 DNA is TGTGCCAGCAGGGCAGGGTCCACTGAAGCTTTCTTT. Its translation is CASRAGSTEAFF.